A single sample is the source of the 24 T cell receptor beta chains below, sequenced in a study of shared clonotypes between healthy human individuals. Sequenced by immunoSEQ multiplex PCR; TCRdb stores in-frame clones only, minus some. This sample yields about 1,500,000 clones, of which 96% are seen a single time; approximately 1.2% belongs to the top ten. The specimen was naive CD4+ T cells sorted from blood. Subset here: CD45RA+ positively selected. These TCRs come from a man aged 25 to 40 in good health.

This chain uses TRBV7-8 with TRBJ2-1, with D possibly being TRBD2 (6 bases). The V end was cut by 6 bases, the J end by 1 base, with 16 bases between. The length of the CDR3 is 16 residues. Germline CDR1 SGHVS, CDR2 FQNEAQ. For the CDR3, the DNA is TGTGCCAGCAGGGAGGGCCCCTTTAAGTCCTACAATGAGCAGTTCTTC. Its protein product is CASREGPFKSYNEQFF.

This chain joins TRBV13 and TRBJ2-6; unclear D gene. The CDR3 loop spans 15 amino acids. V was clipped by 3 bases and J by 4 bases, with 10 bases between them. In germline, CDR1 is PRHDT, CDR2 FYEKMQ (reference sequence). The CDR3 spells CASSLSGGGANVLTF. The CDR3 DNA is TGTGCCAGCAGCTTGTCGGGTGGAGGGGCCAACGTCCTGACTTTC.

The J gene is TRBJ2-7, the V gene TRBV29-1, with D possibly matching TRBD2 (6 bases). CDR1 is SQVTM and CDR2 is ANQGSEA in the germline V gene. V was cut by 6 bases and J by 7 bases, with 19 bases left in between. The length of the CDR3 is 13 residues. CDR3 sequence: CSVRGVGAGEQYF. CDR3 nucleotide sequence: TGCAGCGTGAGAGGGGTAGGAGCGGGTGAGCAGTACTTC.

The rearrangement links TRBV5-4 to TRBJ2-2; D may be TRBD1 (6 bases). Germline V lookup: CDR1 SGHNT, CDR2 YYREEE (reference sequence). Deletions cut 7 bases from V and 4 bases from J, with 23 bases between. The CDR3 totals 17 residues. The CDR3 is CASRKKGQGSSTGELFF. CDR3 bases: TGTGCCAGCCGTAAAAAAGGCCAGGGGAGTTCCACCGGGGAGCTGTTTTTT.

The genes are TRBV7-9 and TRBJ1-5; TRBD1 aligns across 9 bases. In germline, CDR1 is SEHNR, CDR2 FQNEAQ (reference sequence). With 5 bases clipped from V and 6 bases from J, the junction kept 5 bases outside the gene matches. This CDR3 has 14 amino acids. The CDR3 DNA is TGTGCCAGCAGCCGGACAGGGGCCAGTCAGCCCCAGCATTTT. Its protein is CASSRTGASQPQHF.

The rearrangement joins TRBV27 to TRBJ2-2; 7 bases align to TRBD2. In germline, CDR1 is MNHEY, CDR2 SMNVEV (reference sequence). The J segment lost 5 bases and the V segment lost 6 bases, leaving 21 bases of the junction unmatched. CDR3 length equals 19 residues. The CDR3 is CASSPPNIGGRSYTGELFF. CDR3 DNA: TGTGCCAGCAGCCCACCCAACATCGGCGGGAGATCATATACCGGGGAGCTGTTTTTT.

The rearrangement joins TRBV6-1 to TRBJ2-1; 15 nucleotides align to TRBD2. The CDR3 extends over 15 amino acids. Per germline, CDR1 MNHNS and CDR2 SASEGT. The ends lost 6 bases at V and 7 bases at J; junction bases unmatched: 4. The CDR3 reads CASRPGTSGRNEQFF. CDR3 nucleotide sequence: TGTGCCAGCAGACCCGGGACTAGCGGGAGGAATGAGCAGTTCTTC.

V and J are TRBV29-1 and TRBJ2-2, with 11 bases fitting TRBD2. Germline CDR1 and CDR2: SQVTM and ANQGSEA. This CDR3 has 15 residues. Trimming took 5 bases from V and 2 from J; bases not matched to a gene: 4. The CDR3 sequence is CSVSGTSGNTGELFF. Written as DNA, the CDR3 is TGCAGCGTTTCCGGGACTAGCGGTAACACCGGGGAGCTGTTTTTT.

The chain is built from TRBV5-8 and TRBJ1-5; 7 positions agree with TRBD1. After removal of 6 bases from V and 5 bases from J, the junction contained 8 bases not matched to a gene. Per germline, CDR1 SGHTS and CDR2 YDEGEE. The CDR3 contains 14 residues. In DNA form, the CDR3 reads TGTGCCAGCACCTCAATAACAGGGGATCAGCCCCAGCATTTT. It encodes CASTSITGDQPQHF.

The V call is TRBV5-1, the J call TRBJ1-1; D may be TRBD1 (6 bases). CDR3 size: 15 residues. Looked up from germline, CDR1 is SGHRS and CDR2 is YFSETQ. Trimming removed 2 bases at V and 5 bases at J, with 16 bases between. The CDR3: CASSFEPDRGTEAFF. In nucleotides, the CDR3 is TGCGCCAGCAGCTTTGAACCGGACAGAGGAACTGAAGCTTTCTTT.

The chain recombines TRBV4-1 with TRBJ1-5; perhaps TRBD1 as D (6 bases). This CDR3 comprises 17 residues. The V gene lost 1 base and the J gene lost 4 bases, with 17 bases spanning the gap. The germline V gene has CDR1 MGHRA and CDR2 YSYEKL. The CDR3 DNA reads as TGCGCCAGCAGCCAAGTTCAGGGGCTAGAATGGAATCAGCCCCAGCATTTT. Translated: CASSQVQGLEWNQPQHF.

V gene TRBV18 combines with J gene TRBJ2-7; no firm D call. This CDR3 is built from 14 residues. The germline V and J ends were trimmed by 3 bases and 4 bases, with 13 bases remaining between them. Looked up from germline, CDR1 is KGHSH and CDR2 is LQKENI. The CDR3 protein is CASSPTPAGYEQYF. CDR3 in DNA: TGTGCCAGCTCACCGACGCCAGCAGGATACGAGCAGTACTTC.

The chain combines TRBV4-2 with TRBJ2-7; TRBD2 aligns across 9 bases. V dropped 4 bases and J dropped 3; count of bases not matched to a gene: 10. The length of the CDR3 is 16 residues. The germline CDR1 and CDR2 sequences are LGHNA and YNFKEQ. The CDR3 DNA follows: TGTGCCAGCAGCCCCTCCCCCAGCGGGAGGAACTACGAGCAGTACTTC. Its protein is CASSPSPSGRNYEQYF.

In its sample, this clone was seen once. The chain couples TRBV11-2 to TRBJ2-2; 9 nucleotides line up with TRBD1. The CDR3 runs 15 residues. Looked up from germline, CDR1 is SGHAT and CDR2 is FQNNGV. J lost 6 bases, V lost 6 bases, and 8 bases had no gene match. The CDR3 is CASSSDRGMAGELFF. For the CDR3, the DNA is TGTGCCAGCAGTTCAGACAGGGGGATGGCCGGGGAGCTGTTTTTT.

V and J are TRBV7-2 and TRBJ2-7; perhaps D is TRBD1 or TRBD2 (6 bases each). The CDR3 sequence is 15 residues long. V was pared by 1 base and J by 2 bases, with 12 bases between. Germline lookup yields CDR1 SGHTA and CDR2 FQGNSA. CDR3 sequence (DNA): TGTGCCAGCAGCTTAGGAGGGGGAGGCCCCTACGAGCAGTACTTC. Protein sequence: CASSLGGGGPYEQYF.

This sequence joins TRBV6-6 and TRBJ1-4; D is uncertain. V lost 5 bases, J lost 4 bases, and 14 bases lay in between. This CDR3 spans 15 amino acids. CDR1 MNHNY and CDR2 SVGAGI come from the germline V gene (reference sequence). The CDR3 loop is CASSPPGLYNEKLFF. The CDR3 bases are TGTGCCAGCAGTCCTCCGGGCCTCTATAATGAAAAACTGTTTTTT.

The V gene is TRBV30, the J gene TRBJ1-5; D gene ambiguous. This CDR3 has 15 residues. Looked up from germline, CDR1 is GTSNPN and CDR2 is SVGIG (reference sequence). Trimming cost V 1 base and J 0 bases, with 10 bases left between them. CDR3 in amino acids: CAWSAAAYSNQPQHF. The CDR3 nucleotides read TGTGCCTGGAGTGCCGCAGCATATAGCAATCAGCCCCAGCATTTT.

The chain carries TRBV29-1 and TRBJ2-1, with D maybe TRBD2 (6 bases). CDR3 length: 14 residues. V shed 3 bases and J shed 4 bases, with 13 bases lying between them. The germline gives CDR1 SQVTM, CDR2 ANQGSEA. CDR3 sequence (DNA): TGCAGCGTTGATTCGGGAGCTATATACAATGAGCAGTTCTTC. Translated: CSVDSGAIYNEQFF.

The chain joins TRBV6-1 to TRBJ1-4; D perhaps matches TRBD1 (6 bases). This CDR3 comprises 19 residues. Trimming removed 3 bases from V and 8 bases from J, with 28 bases in between. CDR1 MNHNS and CDR2 SASEGT come from the germline V gene. The DNA for the CDR3 is TGTGCCAGCAGTGACCAGACGACAGGCATGGCGCAGGGTTGGGAAAAACTGTTTTTT. Its protein product is CASSDQTTGMAQGWEKLFF.

The rearrangement uses TRBV29-1 and TRBJ2-1; D not resolved. V was shortened by 7 bases and J by 6 bases, with 19 bases between the two germline ends. This CDR3 comprises 14 residues. CDR1 SQVTM and CDR2 ANQGSEA come from the germline V gene. The CDR3 here is CSARTRNFANEQFF. The CDR3 nucleotides read TGCAGCGCTCGGACCCGCAATTTCGCCAATGAGCAGTTCTTC.

In the case of this clone: One end of the junction does not line up with germline, which may come from a read error. The CDR3 DNA follows: TGCAGCGTTGAGACAGGCTACGCGCAGTACTTC. Translated, it gives CSVETGYAQYF. The chain uses TRBV29-1 and TRBJ2-7; D might be TRBD1 (6 bases). CDR1 SQVTM and CDR2 ANQGSEA come from the germline V gene. This CDR3 is built from 11 residues.

Comment on this clone: Other DNA sequences in this specimen translate into the identical CDR3. The rearrangement joins TRBV11-2 to TRBJ2-2, with D possibly matching TRBD2 (5 bases). With 1 base removed from V and 4 bases from J, the gap between germline ends came to 7 bases. Germline lookup yields CDR1 SGHAT and CDR2 FQNNGV. The CDR3 extends over 14 amino acids. CDR3 residues: CASSLVRGTGELFF. The CDR3 nucleotides read TGTGCCAGCAGCTTAGTTCGGGGCACCGGGGAGCTGTTTTTT.

Note on this clone: This CDR3 is also generated by other DNA sequences in the sample. V is TRBV30 and J is TRBJ2-3; 9 bases agree with TRBD1. CDR3 length: 13 amino acids. The germline gives CDR1 GTSNPN, CDR2 SVGIG (reference sequence). The V and J ends lost 3 bases and 3 bases, in that order; junction bases with no gene match: 1. The CDR3: CAWRQGATDTQYF. Here the CDR3 DNA reads TGTGCCTGGAGACAGGGGGCGACAGATACGCAGTATTTT.

The CDR3 spells CASSTPGELFF. CDR3 nucleotide sequence: TGTGCCAGTAGTACCCCCGGGGAGCTGTTTTTT. The V call is TRBV19, the J call TRBJ2-2; no clear D. This CDR3 contains 11 residues. Per the germline V gene, CDR1 is LNHDA and CDR2 is SQIVND (reference sequence). Trimming cost V 4 bases and J 6 bases, with 3 bases left between them.